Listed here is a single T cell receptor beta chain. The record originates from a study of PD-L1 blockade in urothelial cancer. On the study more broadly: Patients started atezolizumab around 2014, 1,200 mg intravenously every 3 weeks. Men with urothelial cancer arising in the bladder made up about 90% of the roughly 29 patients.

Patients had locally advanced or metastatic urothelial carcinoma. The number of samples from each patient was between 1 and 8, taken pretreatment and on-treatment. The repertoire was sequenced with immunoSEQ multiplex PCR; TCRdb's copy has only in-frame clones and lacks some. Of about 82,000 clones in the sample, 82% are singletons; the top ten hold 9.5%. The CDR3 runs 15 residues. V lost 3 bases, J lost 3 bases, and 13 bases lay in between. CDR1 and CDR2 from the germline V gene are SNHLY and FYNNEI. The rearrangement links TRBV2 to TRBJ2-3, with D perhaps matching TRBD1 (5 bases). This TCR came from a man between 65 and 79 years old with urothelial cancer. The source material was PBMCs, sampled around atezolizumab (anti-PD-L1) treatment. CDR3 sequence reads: CASSDSRVGTDTQYF. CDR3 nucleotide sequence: TGTGCCAGCAGTGATAGCAGGGTGGGTACAGATACGCAGTATTTT.